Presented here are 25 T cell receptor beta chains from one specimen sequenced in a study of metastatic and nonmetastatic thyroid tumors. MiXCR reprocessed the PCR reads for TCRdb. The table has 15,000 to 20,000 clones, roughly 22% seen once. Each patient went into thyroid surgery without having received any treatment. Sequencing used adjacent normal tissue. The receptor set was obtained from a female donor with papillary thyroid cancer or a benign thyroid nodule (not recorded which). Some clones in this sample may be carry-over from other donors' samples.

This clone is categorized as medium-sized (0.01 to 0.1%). The CDR3 sequence: CASSFGGGKAYEQYF. The CDR3 DNA follows: TGTGCCAGCAGCTTTGGAGGGGGAAAGGCCTACGAGCAGTACTTC. This sequence joins TRBV5-6 and TRBJ2-7; TRBD1 or TRBD2 may be the D gene (6 bases each). V dropped 2 bases and J dropped 2 bases, with 14 bases sitting between them. This CDR3 spans 15 amino acids. CDR1 SGHDT and CDR2 YYEEEE come from the germline V gene.

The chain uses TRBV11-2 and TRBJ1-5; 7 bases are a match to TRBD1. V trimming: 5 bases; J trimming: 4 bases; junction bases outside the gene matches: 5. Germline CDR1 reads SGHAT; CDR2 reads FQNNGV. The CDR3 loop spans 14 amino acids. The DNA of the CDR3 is TGTGCCAGCAGCCGGGGACAGTTTAATCAGCCCCAGCATTTT. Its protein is CASSRGQFNQPQHF.

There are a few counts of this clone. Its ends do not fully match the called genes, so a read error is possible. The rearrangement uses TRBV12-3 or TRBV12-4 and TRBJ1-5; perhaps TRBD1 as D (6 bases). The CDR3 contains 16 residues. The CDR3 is CASSSGAMRRYHPQHF. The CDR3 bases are TGTGCCAGCAGTTCGGGGGCCATGAGGCGGTATCATCCCCAGCATTTT.

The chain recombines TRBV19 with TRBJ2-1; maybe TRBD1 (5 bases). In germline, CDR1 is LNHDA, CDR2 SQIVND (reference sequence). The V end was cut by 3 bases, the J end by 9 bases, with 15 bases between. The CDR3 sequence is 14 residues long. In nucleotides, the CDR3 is TGTGCCAGTAGTATTATCACCCAGGGCTCTGAGCAGTTCTTC. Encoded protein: CASSIITQGSEQFF.

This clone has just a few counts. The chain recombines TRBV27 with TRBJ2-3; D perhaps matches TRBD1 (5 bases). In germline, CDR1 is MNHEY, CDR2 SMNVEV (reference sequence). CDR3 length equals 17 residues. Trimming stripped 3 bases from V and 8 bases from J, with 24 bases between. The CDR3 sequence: CASSLLLMTARIGTQYF. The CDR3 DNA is TGTGCCAGCAGTTTGTTACTCATGACAGCCCGCATTGGTACGCAGTATTTT.

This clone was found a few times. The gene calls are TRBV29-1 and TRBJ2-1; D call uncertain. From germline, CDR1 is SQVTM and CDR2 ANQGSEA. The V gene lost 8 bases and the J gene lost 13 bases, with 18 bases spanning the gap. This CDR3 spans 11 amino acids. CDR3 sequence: CSSLYADRQFF. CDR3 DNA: TGCAGCTCCCTCTACGCGGATCGACAGTTCTTC.

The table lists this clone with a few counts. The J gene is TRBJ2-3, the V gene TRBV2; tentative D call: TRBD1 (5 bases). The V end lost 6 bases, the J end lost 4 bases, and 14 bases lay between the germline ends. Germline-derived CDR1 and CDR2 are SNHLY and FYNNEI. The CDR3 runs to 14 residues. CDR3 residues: CASRGDLVADTQYF. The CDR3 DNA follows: TGTGCCAGCAGAGGGGATCTAGTGGCAGATACGCAGTATTTT.

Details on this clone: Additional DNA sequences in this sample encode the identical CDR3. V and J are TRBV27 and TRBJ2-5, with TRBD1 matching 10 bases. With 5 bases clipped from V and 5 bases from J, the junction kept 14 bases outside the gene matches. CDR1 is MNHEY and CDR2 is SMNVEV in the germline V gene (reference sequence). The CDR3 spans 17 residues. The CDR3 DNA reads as TGTGCCAGCAGTCCCGGGCAACCGACAGGGGGCATGGAGACCCAGTACTTC. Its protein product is CASSPGQPTGGMETQYF.

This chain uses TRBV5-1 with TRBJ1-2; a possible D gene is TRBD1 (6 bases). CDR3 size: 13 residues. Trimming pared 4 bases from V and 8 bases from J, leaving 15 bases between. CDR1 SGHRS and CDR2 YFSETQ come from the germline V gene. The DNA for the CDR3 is TGCGCCAGCAGCGTACAGGGAGGGGACGGCTACACCTTC. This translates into CASSVQGGDGYTF.

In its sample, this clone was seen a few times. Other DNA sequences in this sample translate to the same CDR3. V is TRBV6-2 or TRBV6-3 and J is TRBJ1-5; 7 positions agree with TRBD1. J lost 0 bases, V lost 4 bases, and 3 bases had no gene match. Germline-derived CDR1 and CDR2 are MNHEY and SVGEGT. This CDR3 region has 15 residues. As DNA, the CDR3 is TGTGCCAGCAGTTGGGGGACAGATAGCAATCAGCCCCAGCATTTT. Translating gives CASSWGTDSNQPQHF.

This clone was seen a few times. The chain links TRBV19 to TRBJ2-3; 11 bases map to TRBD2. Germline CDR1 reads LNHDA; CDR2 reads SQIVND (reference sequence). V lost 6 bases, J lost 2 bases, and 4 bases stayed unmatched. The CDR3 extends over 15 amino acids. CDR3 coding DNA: TGTGCCAGTAGGGGGACTAGCGGAACCACAGATACGCAGTATTTT. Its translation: CASRGTSGTTDTQYF.

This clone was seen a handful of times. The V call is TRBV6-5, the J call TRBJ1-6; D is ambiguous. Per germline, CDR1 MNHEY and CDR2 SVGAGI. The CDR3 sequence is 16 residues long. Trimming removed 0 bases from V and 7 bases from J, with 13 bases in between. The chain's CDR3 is CASSYSIGTLNSPLHF. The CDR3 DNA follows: TGTGCCAGCAGTTACTCGATCGGCACACTGAATTCACCCCTCCACTTT.

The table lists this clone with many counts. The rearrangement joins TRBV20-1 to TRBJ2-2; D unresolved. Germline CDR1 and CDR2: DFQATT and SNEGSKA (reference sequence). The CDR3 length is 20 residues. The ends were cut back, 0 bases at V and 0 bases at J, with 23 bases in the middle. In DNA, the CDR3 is TGCAGTGCTAGAGATCTTTGGCAGAAGCACTACGAAACGAACACCGGGGAGCTGTTTTTT. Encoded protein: CSARDLWQKHYETNTGELFF.

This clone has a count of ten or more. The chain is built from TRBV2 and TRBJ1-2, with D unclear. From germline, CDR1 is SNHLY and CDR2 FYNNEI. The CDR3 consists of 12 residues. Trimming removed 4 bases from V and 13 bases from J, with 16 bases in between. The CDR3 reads CASSAADGHPTF. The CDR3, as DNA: TGTGCCAGCAGTGCCGCGGACGGCCATCCCACCTTC.

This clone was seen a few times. The chain's CDR3 is CASSPDRTEKLFF. In nucleotides, the CDR3 is TGTGCCAGCTCACCTGACAGGACCGAAAAACTGTTTTTT. The chain combines TRBV18 with TRBJ1-4; D might be TRBD1 (6 bases). The germline CDR1 and CDR2 sequences are KGHSH and LQKENI. V was cut by 3 bases and J by 8 bases, with 10 bases left in between. The CDR3 is made up of 13 amino acids. The entire variable domain, with the rest obtained from reference TRBV18 and TRBJ1-4, is as follows: NAGVMQNPRHLVRRRGQEARLRCSPMKGHSHVYWYRQLPEEGLKFMVYLQKENIIDESGMPKERFSAEFPKEGPSILRIQQVVRGDSAAYFCASSPDRTEKLFFGSGTQLSVL.

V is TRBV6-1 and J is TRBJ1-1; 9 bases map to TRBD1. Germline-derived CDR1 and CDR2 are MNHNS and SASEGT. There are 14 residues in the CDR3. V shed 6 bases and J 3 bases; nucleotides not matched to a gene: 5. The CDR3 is CASRLTGGDTEAFF. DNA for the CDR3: TGTGCCAGCAGACTGACAGGGGGGGACACTGAAGCTTTCTTT.

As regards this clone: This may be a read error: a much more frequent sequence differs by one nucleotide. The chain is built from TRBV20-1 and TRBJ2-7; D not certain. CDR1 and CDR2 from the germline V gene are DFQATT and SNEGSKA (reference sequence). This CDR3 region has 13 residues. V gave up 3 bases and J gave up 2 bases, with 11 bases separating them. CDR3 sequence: CSARCDPAYEQYF. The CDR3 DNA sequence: TGCAGTGCTAGGTGTGACCCAGCCTACGAGCAGTACTTC.

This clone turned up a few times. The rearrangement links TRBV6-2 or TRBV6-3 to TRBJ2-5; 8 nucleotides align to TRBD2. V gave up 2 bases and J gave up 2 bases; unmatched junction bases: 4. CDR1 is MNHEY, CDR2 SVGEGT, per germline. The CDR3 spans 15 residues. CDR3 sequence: CASSYGGGIQETQYF. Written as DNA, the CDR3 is TGTGCCAGCAGTTACGGCGGGGGGATACAAGAGACCCAGTACTTC.

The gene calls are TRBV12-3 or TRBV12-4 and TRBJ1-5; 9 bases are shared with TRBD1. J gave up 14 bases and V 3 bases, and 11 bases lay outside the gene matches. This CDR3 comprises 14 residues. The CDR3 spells CASSLSTDRGGEHF. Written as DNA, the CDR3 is TGTGCCAGCAGTTTGTCAACGGACAGGGGAGGTGAGCATTTT.

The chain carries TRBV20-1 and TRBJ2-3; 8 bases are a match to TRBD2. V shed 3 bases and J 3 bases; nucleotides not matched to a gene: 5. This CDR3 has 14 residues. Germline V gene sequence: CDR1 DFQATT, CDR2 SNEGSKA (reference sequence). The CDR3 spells CSASKLADTDTQYF. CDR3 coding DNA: TGCAGTGCTAGCAAACTAGCGGATACAGATACGCAGTATTTT.

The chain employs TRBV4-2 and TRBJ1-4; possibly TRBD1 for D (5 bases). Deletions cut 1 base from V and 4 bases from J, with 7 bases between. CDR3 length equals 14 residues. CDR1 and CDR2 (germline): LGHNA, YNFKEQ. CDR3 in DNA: TGTGCCAGCAGCCAAGCAGGGCATAATGAAAAACTGTTTTTT. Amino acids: CASSQAGHNEKLFF.

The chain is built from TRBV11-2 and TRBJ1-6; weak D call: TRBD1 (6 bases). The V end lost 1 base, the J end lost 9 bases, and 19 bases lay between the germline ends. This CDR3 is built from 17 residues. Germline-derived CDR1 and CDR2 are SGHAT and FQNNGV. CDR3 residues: CASSLVWTAISSSPLHF. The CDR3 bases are TGTGCCAGCAGCTTAGTATGGACAGCAATTTCCAGTTCACCCCTCCACTTT.

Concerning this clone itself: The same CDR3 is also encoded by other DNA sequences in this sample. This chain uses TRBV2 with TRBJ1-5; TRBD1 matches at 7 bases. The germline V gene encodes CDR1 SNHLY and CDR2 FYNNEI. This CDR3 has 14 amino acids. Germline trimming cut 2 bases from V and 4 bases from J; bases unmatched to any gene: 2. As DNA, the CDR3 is TGTGCCAGCAGTGAACAGACAGGGAATCAGCCCCAGCATTTT. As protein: CASSEQTGNQPQHF.

The CDR3, as DNA: TGTGCCAGCAGTTTATCCCCCGGGGGAAACACCATATATTTT. Translated, it gives CASSLSPGGNTIYF. This sequence joins TRBV27 and TRBJ1-3; D ambiguous. V was cut by 0 bases and J by 4 bases, with 7 bases left in between. The CDR3 contains 14 residues. Germline V gene sequence: CDR1 MNHEY, CDR2 SMNVEV (reference sequence).

The DNA for the CDR3 is TGCGCCAGCAGCCAAAGACAGGGGGCTTACGAGCAGTACTTC. Protein product: CASSQRQGAYEQYF. The chain has TRBV5-1 and TRBJ2-7; TRBD1 matches 10 bases. There are 14 residues in the CDR3. The V gene end was trimmed by 4 bases and the J gene end by 4 bases; junction bases not matched to a gene: 5. From germline, CDR1 is SGHRS and CDR2 YFSETQ.